Each of the 25 T cell receptor beta chains below was sequenced from the same sample in a study of blood T cell repertoires in COVID-19. Only in-frame clones appear in the TCRdb table, and some are missing; sequencing was by immunoSEQ multiplex PCR. The sample lists hundreds of thousands of clones; about nine tenths were seen once. The sequenced sample consisted of PBMCs or T cells enriched from blood (not recorded which). The receptors were sampled from a man aged 60 to 69 who had recovered from COVID-19.

The rearrangement joins TRBV7-9 to TRBJ2-7, with a weak D call TRBD2 (5 bases). The germline CDR1 and CDR2 sequences are SEHNR and FQNEAQ (reference sequence). CDR3 length equals 12 residues. Trimming removed 1 base from V and 9 bases from J, with 10 bases in between. The CDR3 nucleotides read TGTGCCAGCAGCTTAGTCTTAGCGTCGCAGTACTTC. Its protein is CASSLVLASQYF.

The chain couples TRBV4-2 to TRBJ1-5; the D is unclear. This CDR3 is 15 amino acids long. V lost 0 bases and J 7 bases, leaving 13 bases between the germline ends. Germline CDR1 and CDR2: LGHNA and YNFKEQ. This CDR3 is CASSQDAAGGQPQHF. The CDR3 region has the DNA TGTGCCAGCAGCCAAGACGCGGCGGGAGGGCAGCCCCAGCATTTT.

The chain has TRBV20-1 and TRBJ1-1; 7 bases align to TRBD1. The ends lost 6 bases at V and 9 bases at J; junction bases unmatched: 7. CDR1 and CDR2 from the germline V gene are DFQATT and SNEGSKA (reference sequence). The CDR3 length is 11 residues. This chain's CDR3 is CSALQGPKAFF. The CDR3 DNA reads as TGCAGTGCCTTACAGGGGCCTAAAGCTTTCTTT.

V is TRBV3-1 (or the pseudogene TRBV3-2) and J is TRBJ2-5; TRBD2 matches at 9 bases. Trimming at V came to 3 bases and at J to 4 bases, leaving 12 bases not matched to a gene. This CDR3 region has 17 residues. Per the germline V gene, CDR1 is LGHDT and CDR2 is YNNKEL (reference sequence). The CDR3, as DNA: TGTGCCAGCAGCCAGATTATTGAAGCGGGAGGTGGAGAGACCCAGTACTTC. Protein sequence: CASSQIIEAGGGETQYF.

This sequence joins TRBV29-1 and TRBJ2-1, with 12 nucleotides matching TRBD2. V gave up 5 bases and J gave up 3 bases; unmatched junction bases: 2. The CDR3 contains 14 residues. The germline V gene has CDR1 SQVTM and CDR2 ANQGSEA. The CDR3 bases are TGCAGCGTTAAGGGACTAGCGGGCTACAATGAGCAGTTCTTC. It yields the protein CSVKGLAGYNEQFF.

This clone was counted a single time. This sequence joins TRBV7-2 and TRBJ2-7; 10 bases agree with TRBD2. The CDR3 loop spans 15 amino acids. After removal of 2 bases from V and 7 bases from J, the junction contained 8 bases not matched to a gene. Germline CDR1 SGHTA, CDR2 FQGNSA. For the CDR3, the DNA is TGTGCCAGCAGCTTACGCCTAGCGGGAGACGGAGAGCAGTACTTC. It codes for CASSLRLAGDGEQYF.

The chain links TRBV2 to TRBJ2-7; D possibly corresponds to TRBD1 (5 bases). Germline loops: CDR1 SNHLY, CDR2 FYNNEI. This CDR3 is built from 14 residues. Trimming left V 4 bases short and J 7 bases short, with 17 bases between. Written as DNA, the CDR3 is TGTGCCAGCAGTGGTATGAAGGGGTCGCGGGAGCAGTACTTC. Protein product: CASSGMKGSREQYF.

The J gene is TRBJ1-2, the V gene TRBV7-8, with D possibly matching TRBD1 (6 bases). Germline CDR1 SGHVS, CDR2 FQNEAQ. Trimming removed 4 bases from V and 0 bases from J, with 15 bases in between. The CDR3 consists of 16 residues. The CDR3 DNA reads TGTGCCAGCAGCTCCCTTTGGACAGAGACTAACTATGGCTACACCTTC. This encodes CASSSLWTETNYGYTF.

This chain links TRBV7-2 with TRBJ2-5; TRBD2 agrees at 9 bases. V was pared by 1 base and J by 4 bases, with 7 bases of the junction left unmatched. The CDR3 is 16 residues long. Looked up from germline, CDR1 is SGHTA and CDR2 is FQGNSA. This CDR3 reads CASSLVGLAGRETQYF. The CDR3 DNA reads TGTGCCAGCAGCTTAGTGGGGCTAGCGGGAAGAGAGACCCAGTACTTC.

V usage is TRBV5-1 and J usage is TRBJ2-7, with a weak D call TRBD2 (6 bases). CDR3 length equals 15 residues. Trimming took off 2 bases at V and 2 bases at J, with 14 bases between the two ends. Germline-derived CDR1 and CDR2 are SGHRS and YFSETQ. The CDR3 region is CASSFGGRGTYEQYF. The CDR3 region has the DNA TGCGCCAGCAGCTTCGGGGGTCGAGGTACCTACGAGCAGTACTTC. Variable domain in full (rest from reference TRBV5-1 and TRBJ2-7): KAGVTQTPRYLIKTRGQQVTLSCSPISGHRSVSWYQQTPGQGLQFLFEYFSETQRNKGNFPGRFSGRQFSNSRSEMNVSTLELGDSALYLCASSFGGRGTYEQYFGPGTRLTVT.

The rearrangement links TRBV18 to TRBJ2-7; 10 bases map to TRBD2. CDR1 and CDR2 from the germline V gene are KGHSH and LQKENI. Unmatched junction bases numbered 9, after V lost 3 bases and J lost 7 bases. The CDR3 is made up of 15 amino acids. This CDR3 is CASSPSLAGVWEQYF. The CDR3 region has the DNA TGTGCCAGCTCACCGAGTCTAGCGGGAGTATGGGAGCAGTACTTC.

The CDR3 coding sequence is TGTGCCAGTAGTCCCCCGAGCGGGAACACAGATACGCAGTATTTT. Amino acid sequence: CASSPPSGNTDTQYF. V usage is TRBV19 and J usage is TRBJ2-3, with 7 bases fitting TRBD2. Trimming removed 5 bases from V and 2 bases from J; junction bases left unmatched: 7. CDR1 is LNHDA, CDR2 SQIVND, per germline (reference sequence). This CDR3 is built from 15 residues.

The chain links TRBV7-6 to TRBJ2-1, with TRBD2 identical over 12 bases. Unmatched junction bases numbered 6, after V lost 1 base and J lost 8 bases. The CDR3 runs to 16 residues. In germline, CDR1 is SGHVS, CDR2 FNYEAQ. CDR3 amino acids: CASSLDRLAGGDEQFF. In DNA form, the CDR3 reads TGTGCCAGCAGCTTAGATCGGCTAGCGGGAGGGGATGAGCAGTTCTTC.

This clone was seen only once. The rearrangement joins TRBV15 to TRBJ1-3, with D perhaps TRBD1 (6 bases). The V end lost 4 bases, the J end lost 3 bases, and 13 bases lay between the germline ends. CDR1 and CDR2 from the germline V gene are LNHNV and YYDKDF (reference sequence). CDR3 length: 15 residues. The DNA for the CDR3 is TGTGCCACCAGCATAGGGGGGGCGGATGGAAACACCATATATTTT. Protein product: CATSIGGADGNTIYF.

The chain uses TRBV10-3 and TRBJ1-1; 12 bases map to TRBD1. There are 14 residues in the CDR3. Germline lookup yields CDR1 ENHRY and CDR2 SYGVKD. The trim removed 8 bases at V and 3 bases at J, leaving 4 bases unmatched. CDR3 sequence (DNA): TGTGCCATCGGGGGACAGGGGGCCTACACTGAAGCTTTCTTT. Translating gives CAIGGQGAYTEAFF.

This clone was observed a few times. This CDR3 reads CASSALTGLAGREQFF. In DNA form, the CDR3 reads TGTGCCAGCAGCGCATTAACGGGACTAGCGGGAAGGGAGCAGTTCTTC. This rearrangement joins TRBV9 to TRBJ2-1, with TRBD2 identical over 13 bases. The CDR3 has 16 residues. CDR1 SGDLS and CDR2 YYNGEE come from the germline V gene. Losses at the gene ends were 3 bases for V and 10 bases for J; bases not matched to a gene: 10.

The chain is built from TRBV5-1 and TRBJ2-1, with TRBD1 matching 11 bases. The CDR3 is 16 residues long. Looked up from germline, CDR1 is SGHRS and CDR2 is YFSETQ. V shed 4 bases and J 4 bases; nucleotides not matched to a gene: 7. CDR3 in amino acids: CASSPRTGGVYNEQFF. The CDR3 bases are TGCGCCAGCAGCCCGCGGACAGGGGGCGTATACAATGAGCAGTTCTTC. Full variable domain (remainder filled in from reference TRBV5-1 and TRBJ2-1): KAGVTQTPRYLIKTRGQQVTLSCSPISGHRSVSWYQQTPGQGLQFLFEYFSETQRNKGNFPGRFSGRQFSNSRSEMNVSTLELGDSALYLCASSPRTGGVYNEQFFGPGTRLTVL.

This clone was picked up one time. Here the CDR3 DNA reads TGTGCCAGCAGAACAGGTCAAGAGACCCAGTACTTC. It specifies CASRTGQETQYF. The gene calls are TRBV5-4 and TRBJ2-5; D possibly corresponds to TRBD1 (5 bases). The CDR3 is made up of 12 amino acids. Trimming cost V 5 bases and J 2 bases, with 7 bases left between them. Germline CDR1 SGHNT, CDR2 YYREEE (reference sequence). Looking up the rest from reference TRBV5-4 and TRBJ2-5 gives the full variable domain: ETGVTQSPTHLIKTRGQQVTLRCSSQSGHNTVSWYQQALGQGPQFIFQYYREEENGRGNFPPRFSGLQFPNYSSELNVNALELDDSALYLCASRTGQETQYFGPGTRLLVL.

The chain recombines TRBV25-1 with TRBJ2-2; possibly TRBD1 for D (5 bases). Trimming stripped 4 bases from V and 3 bases from J, with 9 bases between. Germline assignment: CDR1 MGHDK and CDR2 SYGVNS. This CDR3 has 14 amino acids. The CDR3 is CASSAQGYTGELFF. The CDR3 coding sequence is TGTGCCAGCAGTGCCCAGGGATACACCGGGGAGCTGTTTTTT.

The chain uses TRBV2 and TRBJ2-3; D is undetermined. Germline assignment: CDR1 SNHLY and CDR2 FYNNEI. The CDR3 runs 14 residues. Trimming pared 2 bases from V and 2 bases from J, leaving 8 bases between. The CDR3 loop reads CASSEPQLTDTQYF. DNA for the CDR3: TGTGCCAGCAGTGAACCACAGCTCACAGATACGCAGTATTTT.

The rearrangement uses TRBV14 and TRBJ2-3, with TRBD2 matching 9 bases. The J segment lost 2 bases and the V segment lost 0 bases, leaving 9 bases of the junction unmatched. The CDR3 is made up of 18 amino acids. Germline CDR1 reads SGHDN; CDR2 reads FVKESK. The DNA of the CDR3 is TGTGCCAGCAGCCAAGATCCCCCCCTAGCGGGGCACACAGATACGCAGTATTTT. It specifies CASSQDPPLAGHTDTQYF.

The V call is TRBV5-1, the J call TRBJ1-6, with a possible D match to TRBD1 (5 bases). The V end was cut by 2 bases, the J end by 10 bases, with 10 bases between. This CDR3 comprises 13 residues. Germline CDR1 is SGHRS and CDR2 is YFSETQ. The CDR3 reads CASSFQGWSPLHF. The CDR3 DNA follows: TGCGCCAGCAGCTTTCAGGGTTGGTCACCCCTCCACTTT.

The rearrangement links TRBV7-2 to TRBJ2-1, with 10 bases matching TRBD1. CDR3 size: 19 residues. Per germline, CDR1 SGHTA and CDR2 FQGNSA. After removal of 5 bases from V and 8 bases from J, the junction contained 21 bases not matched to a gene. CDR3 in amino acids: CASSQPGQGRGASWDEQFF. For the CDR3, the DNA is TGTGCCAGCAGCCAACCGGGACAGGGGAGAGGCGCCTCTTGGGATGAGCAGTTCTTC.

This clone was seen just once. The chain is built from TRBV11-2 and TRBJ1-1; no firm D call. Between the trimmed V and J ends, which lost 1 base and 1 base, there was a span of 7 bases. This CDR3 region has 14 residues. The germline gives CDR1 SGHAT, CDR2 FQNNGV. CDR3 DNA: TGTGCCAGCAGCTTAGCCCGGAGGAACACTGAAGCTTTCTTT. The encoded protein is CASSLARRNTEAFF.

The chain couples TRBV25-1 to TRBJ2-5; D is perhaps TRBD2 (5 bases). Germline loops: CDR1 MGHDK, CDR2 SYGVNS. The CDR3 length is 16 residues. V lost 10 bases to trimming and J lost 2 bases, with 23 bases between them. The chain's CDR3 is CATPRRCILPQETQYF. The CDR3 DNA reads as TGTGCCACTCCAAGGAGGTGCATACTACCGCAAGAGACCCAGTACTTC.